The 20 T cell receptor beta chains listed next were all sequenced from one sample in a study of shared clonotypes between healthy human individuals (dated by TCRdb to about 2020). Receptor amplification or capture employed the immunoSEQ multiplex PCR assay. This is the immuneACCESS table as TCRdb keeps it, with only in-frame sequences that have V and J called. A part of the clones is gone; compared with another copy, unresolved V genes explain less than half, and the rest is unexplained. A total of about 610,000 clones appear in this sample, around 97% of them only once. Around 0.057% of the sample is in the top ten clones. Sequences were obtained from naive CD4+ T cells sorted from blood. The sample's cell subset or site, from its label and the paper: CD45RA+ positively selected. These receptors all stem from a woman aged 25 to 39 in good health.

This chain joins TRBV6-5 and TRBJ2-1, with 8 bases lining up with TRBD2. The CDR3 sequence is 14 residues long. The ends lost 6 bases at V and 5 bases at J; junction bases unmatched: 6. Per the germline V gene, CDR1 is MNHEY and CDR2 is SVGAGI. The CDR3 nucleotides are TGTGCCAGCAGCAGAACTAGCGGAAACAATGAGCAGTTCTTC. As protein: CASSRTSGNNEQFF.

The chain carries TRBV6-1 and TRBJ2-1, with D unresolved. Trimming shortened V by 7 bases and J by 2 bases, and 9 bases separated the two germline ends. There are 13 residues in the CDR3. Germline CDR1 reads MNHNS; CDR2 reads SASEGT. The CDR3 loop reads CASTVGTYNEQFF. The CDR3 region has the DNA TGTGCCAGCACTGTGGGAACCTACAATGAGCAGTTCTTC.

V usage is TRBV14 and J usage is TRBJ2-5; maybe TRBD1 (6 bases). V shed 0 bases and J shed 1 base, with 15 bases lying between them. This CDR3 contains 17 residues. Germline V lookup: CDR1 SGHDN, CDR2 FVKESK. The CDR3 DNA is TGTGCCAGCAGCCAAGATGTAGGGGGTCCCCTCCAAGAGACCCAGTACTTC. This gives the protein CASSQDVGGPLQETQYF. Variable domain in full (rest from reference TRBV14 and TRBJ2-5): EAGVTQFPSHSVIEKGQTVTLRCDPISGHDNLYWYRRVMGKEIKFLLHFVKESKQDESGMPNNRFLAERTGGTYSTLKVQPAELEDSGVYFCASSQDVGGPLQETQYFGPGTRLLVL.

Comments on this clone: An end of the junction differs from the germline gene, which may be a read error. The chain links TRBV7-3 to TRBJ2-1; 9 bases map to TRBD2. This CDR3 contains 13 residues. Germline V gene sequence: CDR1 SGHTA, CDR2 FQGTGA. CDR3 sequence: CASSLMAGGPIVF. The CDR3 DNA sequence: TGTGCCAGCAGCTTAATGGCGGGAGGGCCCATAGTCTTC.

The chain carries TRBV10-2 and TRBJ1-5; the D gene is possibly TRBD1 (6 bases). The CDR3 is made up of 13 amino acids. Germline V gives CDR1 WSHSY, CDR2 SAAADI. Trimming took off 6 bases at V and 5 bases at J, with 11 bases between the two ends. CDR3: CASRDSRYQPQHF. The CDR3 DNA follows: TGCGCCAGCAGGGACAGCCGATATCAGCCCCAGCATTTT.

Regarding this clone: The same CDR3 arises from other DNA sequences in this sample as well. The chain combines TRBV5-1 with TRBJ2-7; D not resolved. The germline CDR1 and CDR2 sequences are SGHRS and YFSETQ. The CDR3 covers 13 residues. The V gene lost 5 bases and the J gene lost 1 base, with 10 bases spanning the gap. The CDR3 sequence is CASSSDGSYEQYF. In DNA form, the CDR3 reads TGCGCCAGCAGTTCCGACGGGTCCTACGAGCAGTACTTC.

This rearrangement joins TRBV28 to TRBJ2-1, with D uncertain. The CDR3 totals 16 residues. The germline V gene has CDR1 MDHEN and CDR2 SYDVKM. V was trimmed by 6 bases and J by 6 bases, leaving 21 bases between them. This chain's CDR3 is CASRDLGSLPGNEQFF. DNA for the CDR3: TGTGCCAGCAGGGACCTGGGGTCCCTTCCGGGCAATGAGCAGTTCTTC.

The chain uses TRBV4-2 and TRBJ2-5; D unclear. The better agreement between TRBJ2-7 and the DNA end casts doubt on the J call. The germline V gene encodes CDR1 LGHNA and CDR2 YNFKEQ. The CDR3 extends over 13 amino acids. CDR3 residues: CASSQAENYEQYF. CDR3 coding DNA: TGTGCCAGCAGCCAAGCGGAGAACTACGAGCAGTACTTC.

This chain uses TRBV6-1 with TRBJ1-3; a possible D gene is TRBD1 (5 bases). Per the germline V gene, CDR1 is MNHNS and CDR2 is SASEGT. Trimming cost V 2 bases and J 3 bases, with 14 bases left between them. The CDR3 is 16 amino acids. CDR3 sequence: CASSEPGRGSGNTIYF. Here the CDR3 DNA reads TGTGCCAGCAGTGAACCCGGCCGGGGCAGTGGAAACACCATATATTTT.

The chain carries TRBV21-1 and TRBJ2-1; the table assigns TRBD2, which was not confirmed against the DNA. TRBV21-1 is recorded as a pseudogene. This CDR3 is built from 15 residues. The DNA for the CDR3 is TGTGCCAGTCTATTGGGTGGGAGAAGCCTCAATGAGCAGTTCTTC. It specifies CASLLGGRSLNEQFF.

The gene calls are TRBV7-3 and TRBJ2-5, with D possibly being TRBD1 (6 bases). V was trimmed by 5 bases and J by 0 bases, leaving 13 bases between them. The CDR3 sequence is 15 residues long. The germline V gene encodes CDR1 SGHTA and CDR2 FQGTGA. CDR3: CASSDRTAYQETQYF. The DNA of the CDR3 is TGTGCCAGCAGCGACCGGACAGCGTACCAAGAGACCCAGTACTTC.

V gene TRBV12-5 combines with J gene TRBJ2-1; 7 positions match TRBD1. This CDR3 contains 13 residues. The V gene end was trimmed by 5 bases and the J gene end by 8 bases; junction bases not matched to a gene: 6. The germline V gene has CDR1 LGHNT and CDR2 FRNRAP. The CDR3 DNA reads TGTGCTAGTGGTGGACAGGTAAGGGATGAGCAGTTCTTC. This codes for CASGGQVRDEQFF.

In DNA form, the CDR3 reads TGCGCCAGCAGTGAGTCGGGGGCCGGGGAGCTGTTTTTT. Protein sequence: CASSESGAGELFF. This rearrangement joins TRBV10-1 to TRBJ2-2, with D perhaps being TRBD1 or TRBD2 (5 bases each). Germline CDR1 and CDR2: WNHNN and SYGVQD (reference sequence). The V end lost 0 bases, the J end lost 6 bases, and 5 bases lay between the germline ends. The CDR3 has 13 residues.

The J gene is TRBJ1-1, the V gene TRBV28, with TRBD1 identical over 7 bases. Germline CDR1 is MDHEN and CDR2 is SYDVKM. The V and J ends lost 4 bases and 2 bases, in that order; junction bases with no gene match: 10. The CDR3 loop spans 16 amino acids. Here the CDR3 DNA reads TGTGCCAGCAGTTCCTCGCCGGGACAGACAAACACTGAAGCTTTCTTT. Protein: CASSSSPGQTNTEAFF. The complete variable domain, with remaining parts taken from reference TRBV28 and TRBJ1-1, reads DVKVTQSSRYLVKRTGEKVFLECVQDMDHENMFWYRQDPGLGLRLIYFSYDVKMKEKGDIPEGYSVSREKKERFSLILESASTNQTSMYLCASSSSPGQTNTEAFFGQGTRLTVV.

The rearrangement joins TRBV5-4 to TRBJ1-2, with 7 nucleotides matching TRBD1. This CDR3 region has 14 residues. With V trimmed by 4 bases and J by 4 bases, 7 bases remained unmatched. CDR1 SGHNT and CDR2 YYREEE come from the germline V gene (reference sequence). Here the CDR3 DNA reads TGTGCCAGCAGCACAGGGACAGAACTCTATGGCTACACCTTC. Translated: CASSTGTELYGYTF.

The sample holds one count of this clone. The chain has TRBV28 and TRBJ1-1, with D perhaps matching TRBD1 (5 bases). CDR1 is MDHEN, CDR2 SYDVKM, per germline. The CDR3 is made up of 17 amino acids. Trimming pared 2 bases from V and 1 base from J, leaving 17 bases between. This CDR3 is CASSLGPGIAGNTEAFF. The CDR3 DNA reads as TGTGCCAGCAGTTTAGGCCCAGGGATAGCAGGGAACACTGAAGCTTTCTTT.

The rearrangement uses TRBV11-2 and TRBJ1-3; the D is unclear. Trimming cost V 0 bases and J 2 bases, with 11 bases left between them. The V gene's germline CDR1 is SGHAT and CDR2 FQNNGV. The CDR3 runs 16 residues. CDR3 DNA sequence: TGTGCCAGCAGCTTAGATCGGCTTATTACTGGAAACACCATATATTTT. Amino acid sequence: CASSLDRLITGNTIYF.

The chain couples TRBV7-2 to TRBJ2-2; unclear D gene. The V gene's germline CDR1 is SGHTA and CDR2 FQGNSA. V was pared by 5 bases and J by 7 bases, with 17 bases between. The CDR3 runs 15 residues. The CDR3 region is CASSNYNNYVGELFF. CDR3 DNA sequence: TGTGCCAGCAGCAACTATAATAATTACGTCGGGGAGCTGTTTTTT. Complete variable domain (other parts from reference TRBV7-2 and TRBJ2-2): GAGVSQSPSNKVTEKGKDVELRCDPISGHTALYWYRQSLGQGLEFLIYFQGNSAPDKSGLPSDRFSAERTGGSVSTLTIQRTQQEDSAVYLCASSNYNNYVGELFFGEGSRLTVL.

This clone was seen a single time. The chain carries TRBV2 and TRBJ1-2; D is undetermined. The CDR3 extends over 16 amino acids. Germline assignment: CDR1 SNHLY and CDR2 FYNNEI. V was trimmed by 7 bases and J by 1 base, leaving 19 bases between them. The CDR3 DNA follows: TGTGCCAGCACGCGCGACCGCAACCTATTTAACTATGGCTACACCTTC. Residues: CASTRDRNLFNYGYTF.

This chain links TRBV28 with TRBJ1-4; 8 nucleotides align to TRBD1. V shed 5 bases, J shed 3 bases, and the junction held 5 bases outside the gene matches. The CDR3 runs to 15 residues. Germline CDR1 and CDR2: MDHEN and SYDVKM. The CDR3 is CASSHGQGANEKLFF. In DNA, the CDR3 is TGTGCCAGCAGTCATGGACAGGGTGCTAATGAAAAACTGTTTTTT.